Many counts were recorded for the clone carrying this TCR beta chain. Its antigen remains unidentified. The source of the sample is a study of metastatic and nonmetastatic thyroid tumors. In the study overall: Repertoires from blood and tumor or nodule tissue of malignant and benign thyroid patients were compared. General study findings and limits: Compared with benign nodules, malignant thyroid tumors were reported to have significantly higher TCR beta diversity in both blood and tumor.

V lost 2 bases to trimming and J lost 4 bases, with 13 bases between them. The CDR3 has 15 amino acids. Original analysis: Differences in CDR3 between clinicopathological groups were drawn on to build a classifier intended to discriminate distant-metastatic papillary thyroid cancer patients. TCRdb reprocessed the PCR reads via MiXCR. For this entry, the V and J calls and clone size follow TCRdb and not the study's own pipeline. This table has tens of thousands of clones, around 16% appearing once. None of the patients had undergone any treatment ahead of thyroid surgery. This chain uses TRBV12-3 or TRBV12-4 with TRBJ2-3; possibly TRBD1 or TRBD2 for D (6 bases each). The source is a female donor with papillary thyroid cancer or a benign thyroid nodule (not recorded which). Some clones in this sample may be carry-over from other donors' samples. Sequenced sample: tumor tissue. CDR3 in DNA: TGTGCCAGCAGTTTACAACCGGGGGCCGCAGATACGCAGTATTTT. Its translation is CASSLQPGAADTQYF.